Following are 30 T cell receptor beta chains from one sample sequenced in a study of blood T cell repertoires in COVID-19. TCRdb's copy holds only in-frame clones and misses some; the assay was immunoSEQ multiplex PCR. Among roughly 200,000 clones listed, under 90% were seen once. The specimen was peripheral blood. The origin of the receptors is a person between 65 and 79 years old with COVID-19, enrolled during active disease.

V is TRBV18 and J is TRBJ2-5; the D is unclear. Germline V gene sequence: CDR1 KGHSH, CDR2 LQKENI. CDR3 length: 15 amino acids. Trimming stripped 0 bases from V and 2 bases from J, with 10 bases between. The CDR3, as DNA: TGTGCCAGCTCACCACCAACAGTACTTCAAGAGACCCAGTACTTC. Protein sequence: CASSPPTVLQETQYF.

The V and J genes are TRBV27 and TRBJ1-2, with D maybe TRBD1 (5 bases). V gave up 5 bases and J gave up 7 bases, with 32 bases separating them. This CDR3 spans 19 amino acids. Germline loops: CDR1 MNHEY, CDR2 SMNVEV (reference sequence). CDR3: CASSPTPPFFAGQFSGYTF. As DNA, the CDR3 is TGTGCCAGCAGTCCTACCCCCCCCTTTTTCGCAGGGCAATTCTCTGGCTACACCTTC.

The chain joins TRBV24-1 to TRBJ1-2; no clear D. Per germline, CDR1 KGHDR and CDR2 SFDVKD. Deletions cut 3 bases from V and 6 bases from J, with 13 bases between. The CDR3 sequence is 14 residues long. CDR3 coding DNA: TGTGCCACCAGTGATCCGCGGGGTTGGAATGGCTACACCTTC. Its protein is CATSDPRGWNGYTF.

This chain links TRBV7-2 with TRBJ2-7, with TRBD2 as a possible D gene (6 bases). This CDR3 comprises 18 residues. Germline CDR1 reads SGHTA; CDR2 reads FQGNSA. V was pared by 2 bases and J by 4 bases, with 24 bases between. DNA for the CDR3: TGTGCCAGCAGCTTAAAGGGGACGGGCCTAGCGAAGGATTACGAGCAGTACTTC. Translated: CASSLKGTGLAKDYEQYF.

The CDR3 bases are TGTGCCAGCAGGTCAAACTACGAGCAGTACTTC. It encodes CASRSNYEQYF. J is TRBJ2-7 and V is TRBV27, with D uncertain. Germline V gene lookup returns CDR1 MNHEY and CDR2 SMNVEV (reference sequence). Trimming took 6 bases from V and 3 from J, leaving 6 bases between them. CDR3 length: 11 amino acids.

V usage is TRBV3-1 (or the pseudogene TRBV3-2) and J usage is TRBJ2-7; 10 nucleotides match TRBD1. Germline V gene sequence: CDR1 LGHDT, CDR2 YNNKEL (reference sequence). J lost 4 bases, V lost 5 bases, and 2 bases had no gene match. The CDR3 runs 13 residues. The CDR3 nucleotides read TGTGCCAGCAGCTTGGACAGGGGGTACGAGCAGTACTTC. Residues: CASSLDRGYEQYF.

The chain joins TRBV19 to TRBJ1-5, with 7 bases matching TRBD1. The CDR3 loop spans 16 amino acids. Germline V gene sequence: CDR1 LNHDA, CDR2 SQIVND (reference sequence). V lost 1 base, J lost 5 bases, and 8 bases stayed unmatched. CDR3 DNA: TGTGCCAGTAGTATAGCACAGGGGACTGTGGATCAGCCCCAGCATTTT. Amino acids: CASSIAQGTVDQPQHF.

The V gene is TRBV9, the J gene TRBJ1-6; TRBD1 agrees at 8 bases. Looked up from germline, CDR1 is SGDLS and CDR2 is YYNGEE. J was trimmed by 10 bases and V by 3 bases; bases with no gene match: 6. The CDR3 covers 14 residues. DNA for the CDR3: TGTGCCAGCAGCGAATCCAGGGGGCGATCACCCCTCCACTTT. Residues: CASSESRGRSPLHF.

In its sample, this clone was seen many times. The rearrangement joins TRBV11-2 to TRBJ2-7; 7 nucleotides match TRBD1. This CDR3 is 13 amino acids long. From germline, CDR1 is SGHAT and CDR2 FQNNGV. V dropped 7 bases and J dropped 4; count of bases not matched to a gene: 7. CDR3 sequence: CASTNRGAYEQYF. Written as DNA, the CDR3 is TGTGCCAGCACCAACAGGGGCGCGTACGAGCAGTACTTC.

The genes are TRBV19 and TRBJ1-5; 10 bases agree with TRBD1. The trim removed 5 bases at V and 3 bases at J, leaving 4 bases unmatched. Per germline, CDR1 LNHDA and CDR2 SQIVND (reference sequence). The length of the CDR3 is 15 residues. In nucleotides, the CDR3 is TGTGCCAGTAGTGGGGGACAGGGGCCCAATCAGCCCCAGCATTTT. This encodes CASSGGQGPNQPQHF.

CDR3 region: CSVERSGGYDYGYTF. The CDR3 DNA reads as TGCAGCGTTGAACGGTCCGGGGGATATGACTATGGCTACACCTTC. The V call is TRBV29-1, the J call TRBJ1-2; a weak D match, TRBD1 (5 bases). V was cut by 2 bases and J by 3 bases, with 16 bases left in between. Germline CDR1 and CDR2: SQVTM and ANQGSEA. The CDR3 length is 15 residues. The complete variable domain, with remaining parts taken from reference TRBV29-1 and TRBJ1-2, reads SAVISQKPSRDICQRGTSLTIQCQVDSQVTMMFWYRQQPGQSLTLIATANQGSEATYESGFVIDKFPISRPNLTFSTLTVSNMSPEDSSIYLCSVERSGGYDYGYTFGSGTRLTVV.

To note about this clone: Relative to the germline gene, one junction end is altered; a read error may explain this. V gene TRBV11-1 combines with J gene TRBJ2-3; D remains ambiguous. The CDR3 is 11 residues long. Germline CDR1 and CDR2: SGHAT and FQDESV (reference sequence). The CDR3 nucleotides are TGTGCCAGCAGCGTCACAGATACGCGGTATTTT. This encodes CASSVTDTRYF.

The chain recombines TRBV21-1 with TRBJ1-5; TRBD1 was called by the table and not checked on the DNA. TRBV21-1 is a pseudogene segment. There are 13 residues in the CDR3. DNA for the CDR3: TGTGCCAGCAGCAAAGCGAACAGGGCAGCCCAGCATTTT. It yields the protein CASSKANRAAQHF.

The genes are TRBV6-7 and TRBJ1-4, with TRBD1 matching over 11 bases. TRBV6-7 is given ORF status, its function remaining uncertain. CDR3 length equals 16 residues. Trimming took 5 bases from V and 4 from J; bases not matched to a gene: 6. CDR3 residues: CASSQDRGRINEKLFF. CDR3 coding DNA: TGTGCCAGCAGTCAGGACAGGGGGCGCATTAATGAAAAACTGTTTTTT.

This rearrangement joins TRBV6-2 or TRBV6-3 to TRBJ2-7, with D possibly TRBD1 on 6 matching bases. The ends were cut back, 6 bases at V and 0 bases at J, with 42 bases in the middle. The germline V gene has CDR1 MNHEY and CDR2 SVGEGT. There are 24 residues in the CDR3. The CDR3 region is CASRPGRQGQAIPEPPSGSYEQYF. CDR3 in DNA: TGTGCCAGCAGGCCTGGGCGCCAGGGGCAGGCCATTCCCGAGCCCCCGAGCGGCTCCTACGAGCAGTACTTC.

The chain recombines TRBV18 with TRBJ2-7; no reliable D call. The CDR3 runs 13 residues. Trimming left V 3 bases short and J 4 bases short, with 10 bases between. CDR1 KGHSH and CDR2 LQKENI come from the germline V gene. CDR3 region: CASSPSLVYEQYF. Here the CDR3 DNA reads TGTGCCAGCTCACCTTCCCTTGTGTACGAGCAGTACTTC.

The genes are TRBV5-1 and TRBJ1-6; D remains unclear. CDR1 and CDR2 from the germline V gene are SGHRS and YFSETQ. This CDR3 has 13 amino acids. Trimming pared 4 bases from V and 6 bases from J, leaving 8 bases between. The CDR3 DNA follows: TGCGCCAGCAGCGAGACACCTAATTCACCCCTCCACTTT. This translates into CASSETPNSPLHF.

The V gene is TRBV27, the J gene TRBJ2-7; 11 nucleotides align to TRBD1. This CDR3 region has 17 residues. Germline lookup yields CDR1 MNHEY and CDR2 SMNVEV (reference sequence). V shed 4 bases, J shed 4 bases, and the junction held 12 bases outside the gene matches. For the CDR3, the DNA is TGTGCCAGCAGTTCGGACCCCCGGACAGGGGGCGGGTACGAGCAGTACTTC. It is translated as CASSSDPRTGGGYEQYF.

The chain joins TRBV18 to TRBJ2-5, with 8 positions matching TRBD2. V was clipped by 6 bases and J by 4 bases; unmatched bases: 7. This CDR3 has 14 residues. Germline CDR1 KGHSH, CDR2 LQKENI. In DNA, the CDR3 is TGTGCCAGCTCCATCGGGGGGGCCCGAGAGACCCAGTACTTC. Its translation is CASSIGGARETQYF. Looking up the rest from reference TRBV18 and TRBJ2-5 gives the full variable domain: NAGVMQNPRHLVRRRGQEARLRCSPMKGHSHVYWYRQLPEEGLKFMVYLQKENIIDESGMPKERFSAEFPKEGPSILRIQQVVRGDSAAYFCASSIGGARETQYFGPGTRLLVL.

The chain recombines TRBV28 with TRBJ1-5, with TRBD1 matching over 8 bases. Germline V gene data show CDR1 as MDHEN and CDR2 as SYDVKM. V shed 6 bases and J 6 bases; nucleotides not matched to a gene: 4. The CDR3 is 13 amino acids. The CDR3 spells CASRPDRAQPQHF. The CDR3, as DNA: TGTGCCAGCAGACCGGACAGGGCTCAGCCCCAGCATTTT.

The chain recombines TRBV9 with TRBJ1-1; D is unresolved. Germline lookup yields CDR1 SGDLS and CDR2 YYNGEE. The V and J ends lost 10 bases and 1 base respectively, with 17 bases between them. CDR3 length: 14 amino acids. CDR3 amino acids: CASVRGGGNTEAFF. In DNA form, the CDR3 reads TGTGCCTCCGTGAGAGGCGGTGGGAACACTGAAGCTTTCTTT.

V usage is TRBV19 and J usage is TRBJ1-1, with D tentatively TRBD1 (6 bases). This CDR3 has 16 residues. The V gene lost 1 base and the J gene lost 2 bases, with 14 bases spanning the gap. The germline V gene has CDR1 LNHDA and CDR2 SQIVND (reference sequence). The CDR3 loop is CASSIGRTQGNTEAFF. In DNA, the CDR3 is TGTGCCAGTAGTATAGGCAGAACACAGGGTAACACTGAAGCTTTCTTT.

V is TRBV19 and J is TRBJ2-7; D might be TRBD2 (5 bases). Trimming shortened V by 1 base and J by 3 bases, and 7 bases separated the two germline ends. The CDR3 runs to 13 residues. Germline loops: CDR1 LNHDA, CDR2 SQIVND (reference sequence). The CDR3 nucleotides are TGTGCCAGTAGTATAGTCGGGGACTACGAGCAGTACTTC. Protein: CASSIVGDYEQYF.

The chain links TRBV24-1 to TRBJ2-2; the D gene is possibly TRBD1 (6 bases). Trimming shortened V by 6 bases and J by 0 bases, and 10 bases separated the two germline ends. The CDR3 has 15 residues. Germline V gene sequence: CDR1 KGHDR, CDR2 SFDVKD. The CDR3 sequence: CATSKQGANTGELFF. In DNA form, the CDR3 reads TGTGCCACCAGTAAACAGGGCGCGAACACCGGGGAGCTGTTTTTT.

This chain joins TRBV3-1 (or the pseudogene TRBV3-2) and TRBJ1-6, with no clear D. The V end lost 4 bases, the J end lost 7 bases, and 17 bases lay between the germline ends. CDR3 size: 16 residues. Germline values: CDR1 LGHDT, CDR2 YNNKEL (reference sequence). CDR3 DNA sequence: TGTGCCAGCAGCCCCCTCGAGGGATTGCAGAATTCACCCCTCCACTTT. Translation gives CASSPLEGLQNSPLHF.

This chain joins TRBV24-1 and TRBJ2-6, with 7 positions matching TRBD1. The germline gives CDR1 KGHDR, CDR2 SFDVKD. This CDR3 has 15 amino acids. J was trimmed by 2 bases and V by 9 bases; bases with no gene match: 6. The CDR3 region is CATARRGPGANVLTF. CDR3 DNA sequence: TGTGCCACCGCCCGAAGGGGGCCTGGGGCCAACGTCCTGACTTTC.

The genes are TRBV7-2 and TRBJ2-1, with TRBD2 identical over 8 bases. Losses at the gene ends were 2 bases for V and 3 bases for J; bases not matched to a gene: 6. This CDR3 has 16 amino acids. Per the germline V gene, CDR1 is SGHTA and CDR2 is FQGNSA. The CDR3 is CASSLRPSGHYNEQFF. The CDR3 nucleotides read TGTGCCAGCAGCTTAAGGCCTAGCGGGCACTACAATGAGCAGTTCTTC. Full variable domain (remainder filled in from reference TRBV7-2 and TRBJ2-1): GAGVSQSPSNKVTEKGKDVELRCDPISGHTALYWYRQSLGQGLEFLIYFQGNSAPDKSGLPSDRFSAERTGGSVSTLTIQRTQQEDSAVYLCASSLRPSGHYNEQFFGPGTRLTVL.

CDR3 coding DNA: TGTGCCAGCAGCATAAACCCGGGACTAGTGAGGGAGACCCAGTACTTC. Protein: CASSINPGLVRETQYF. The V gene is TRBV9, the J gene TRBJ2-5; 8 nucleotides match TRBD2. The ends lost 4 bases at V and 5 bases at J; junction bases unmatched: 13. The CDR3 loop spans 16 amino acids. Germline assignment: CDR1 SGDLS and CDR2 YYNGEE.

V is TRBV12-3 or TRBV12-4 and J is TRBJ1-6; D is possibly TRBD1 (5 bases). The CDR3 is made up of 13 amino acids. The V and J ends lost 7 bases and 6 bases respectively, with 10 bases between them. This chain's CDR3 is CASKEGSNSPLHF. CDR3 in DNA: TGTGCCAGCAAGGAGGGGAGTAATTCACCCCTCCACTTT.

The rearrangement uses TRBV19 and TRBJ1-6, with D unresolved. V gave up 6 bases and J gave up 3 bases, with 15 bases separating them. CDR1 is LNHDA, CDR2 SQIVND, per germline (reference sequence). The CDR3 covers 16 residues. The CDR3 is CASSTTANLYNSPLHF. CDR3 bases: TGTGCCAGTAGCACCACAGCAAACCTCTATAATTCACCCCTCCACTTT.